The 9 T cell receptor beta chains reported below all come from one sample, sequenced in a study of OX40 agonist ivuxolimab in advanced cancers. Assay: immunoSEQ multiplex PCR; the TCRdb copy retains only in-frame clones and omits some. The sample lists some 95,000 clones, about 85% seen once, with about 4.1% in the top ten. The specimen comprised CD4+ or CD8+ T cells sorted from blood, sampled in a trial of the OX40 agonist ivuxolimab. These receptors were collected from an adult with an advanced solid tumor such as melanoma, head and neck, liver or kidney cancer.

The V gene is TRBV6-6, the J gene TRBJ1-3, with D unresolved. Germline V gene lookup returns CDR1 MNHNY and CDR2 SVGAGI (reference sequence). The CDR3 totals 13 residues. With 7 bases removed from V and 4 bases from J, the gap between germline ends came to 11 bases. DNA of the CDR3: TGTGCCAGCACCTATACCGCCGGAAACACCATATATTTT. This sequence encodes CASTYTAGNTIYF.

The V gene is TRBV11-3, the J gene TRBJ2-2; tentatively, D is TRBD2 (5 bases). The length of the CDR3 is 14 residues. V was shortened by 8 bases and J by 0 bases, with 10 bases between the two germline ends. Germline-derived CDR1 and CDR2 are SGHNT and YENEEA. CDR3 sequence (DNA): TGTGCCAGCCGACTAACGTCGAACACCGGGGAGCTGTTTTTT. Encoded protein: CASRLTSNTGELFF.

This chain joins TRBV4-1 and TRBJ1-4; 8 nucleotides align to TRBD1. The CDR3 extends over 14 amino acids. The ends lost 3 bases at V and 10 bases at J; junction bases unmatched: 7. Germline V gives CDR1 MGHRA, CDR2 YSYEKL. In DNA, the CDR3 is TGCGCCAGCAGCCAGGGACAGGCTTTGGGAAAACTGTTTTTT. The encoded protein is CASSQGQALGKLFF.

The V and J genes are TRBV6-1 and TRBJ2-1, with D uncertain. In germline, CDR1 is MNHNS, CDR2 SASEGT. This CDR3 is built from 12 residues. V was trimmed by 4 bases and J by 12 bases, leaving 13 bases between them. For the CDR3, the DNA is TGTGCCAGCAGTGCCGGACCTGCCTTGCAGTTCTTC. Its protein product is CASSAGPALQFF.

This clone was observed once. The chain links TRBV27 to TRBJ2-1; tentative D call: TRBD2 (6 bases). Germline lookup yields CDR1 MNHEY and CDR2 SMNVEV (reference sequence). The CDR3 spans 14 residues. The V end was cut by 4 bases, the J end by 7 bases, with 14 bases between. As DNA, the CDR3 is TGTGCCAGCAGTTCCTCCGGGAGTGGGAATGAGCAGTTCTTC. Its translation: CASSSSGSGNEQFF.

The chain is built from TRBV15 and TRBJ2-2; D is ambiguous. The CDR3 runs 12 residues. V was shortened by 7 bases and J by 6 bases, with 9 bases between the two germline ends. Germline-derived CDR1 and CDR2 are LNHNV and YYDKDF (reference sequence). Here the CDR3 DNA reads TGTGCCACCACTCCCAGAGCCGGGGAGCTGTTTTTT. As protein: CATTPRAGELFF.

The rearrangement uses TRBV6-1 and TRBJ1-3; TRBD1 is a possible D gene (5 bases). V was trimmed by 5 bases and J by 4 bases, leaving 12 bases between them. The germline V gene encodes CDR1 MNHNS and CDR2 SASEGT. The CDR3 contains 14 residues. This CDR3 is CASSIGAEGNTIYF. CDR3 sequence (DNA): TGTGCCAGCAGTATCGGGGCTGAGGGAAACACCATATATTTT.

The chain joins TRBV7-9 to TRBJ2-1; D is uncertain. This CDR3 is 13 amino acids long. Germline V gene sequence: CDR1 SEHNR, CDR2 FQNEAQ (reference sequence). Between the trimmed V and J ends, which lost 2 bases and 4 bases, there was a span of 6 bases. The CDR3 region is CASSLSIYNEQFF. The CDR3, as DNA: TGTGCCAGCAGCTTATCCATTTACAATGAGCAGTTCTTC.

This chain joins TRBV6-5 and TRBJ1-2; TRBD1 might be the D (6 bases). The CDR3 runs 15 residues. V lost 0 bases and J lost 7, with 15 bases in between. CDR1 and CDR2 from the germline V gene are MNHEY and SVGAGI. The CDR3 loop reads CASSYSGGQSSGYTF. The CDR3 DNA follows: TGTGCCAGCAGTTACTCTGGGGGCCAGAGCTCTGGCTACACCTTC.